This section outlines one T cell receptor beta chain sequence together with its context. Its target antigen remains unknown. Nothing much larger sits one base from this clone, and base qualities are not available. From a lookup of the germline V gene, CDR1 and CDR2 are ENHRY and SYGVKD. V gives up 5 bases and J gives up 11 bases, and the segment between their germline ends measures 15 bases. Spanning cysteine to phenylalanine, the CDR3 consists of 12 amino acids. Only CDR3 DNA remains: 36 bases, in frame from the first base. Library construction relied on the immunoSEQ multiplex PCR assay. For the multiplex PCR, a mixture combining 60 forward primers for TCR Vbeta segments and 13 reverse primers for TCR Jbeta segments was used. Amplification of the CDR3 region of rearranged TCR beta genes was performed with a multiplex PCR assay on genomic DNA. On the Illumina HiSeq System, the amplified TCR beta libraries were sequenced as 87-base-pair reads. As for the authors' bioinformatics: Across the 500 to 850 repertoires, a later analysis counted roughly 77 million unique TCR beta chains, about 10 million of which were shared by at least two donors. Raw reads were error-corrected and collapsed into unique sequences with a nearest-neighbor algorithm that merged closely related sequences to remove PCR and sequencing errors. CDR3 sequences were aligned to IMGT reference sequences to assign V, D and J gene segments. For a sequence to be retained, a match of at least six nucleotides was required to both a V gene segment and a J gene segment. A rearrangement was called productive if the CDR3 had no stop codons and remained in frame with V and J, and every other rearrangement was called non-productive. Following IMGT convention, CDR3 was defined as the stretch from the second conserved V-encoded cysteine up to the conserved J-encoded phenylalanine. Sequences without an unambiguous match to a single V gene segment were excluded from the earlier analysis of about 640 of the donors. In an earlier analysis of 587 of the donors, a V segment was called functional when productive rearrangements were above 56.7%, and segregating when the standard deviation between donors exceeded 5%. A statistical classification framework was developed to diagnose cytomegalovirus status using the catalog of TCR beta chain sequences. In a later analysis, V and J genes were assigned by comparing TCR nucleotide sequences against IMGT/GENE-DB human TR gene sequences. In a later analysis, CDR3 sequences and most-parsimonious VDJ recombination scenarios were assigned using the TCRdist pipeline. In a later analysis, every TCR beta chain was defined by the combination of its CDR3 amino acid sequence and its V-gene family, and reads without a unique V-gene family were dropped. A later analysis removed 500 to 600 highly shared, low-generation-probability nucleotide sequences to deal with suspected cross-contamination and a sequencing artifact. In a later analysis, a clonal expansion index for each public chain was calculated from normalized within-repertoire ranks of inferred template counts. In a later analysis, generation probabilities were computed using a VDJ recombination model fitted to out-of-frame rearrangements, and the results were checked against IGoR. Hypergeometric tests were used in a later analysis to score TCR-TCR, TCR-HLA and TCR-CMV co-occurrence, with a repertoire-size bias correction applied to the TCR pairs. To estimate false discovery rates, a later analysis permuted the HLA or CMV assignments 20 times. A later analysis grouped co-occurring TCRs with DBSCAN, adding TCRdist sequence similarity when clustering within HLA-allele-positive subsets. Co-occurrence clustering excluded repertoires with fewer than 30,000 or more than 120,000 public chains, plus five with anomalous nucleotide sharing. TCRdb obtained this table from immuneACCESS and retained in-frame rearrangements with V and J assigned. These tables miss some clones; where compared with another copy, unresolved V genes account for less than half of the shortfall, and the remainder is unexplained. The V and J calls and clone size were taken over from that table, and D and trimming were inferred from the DNA. The sample profile shows around 130,000 clones; 81% of them were found once. Of the sample, less than 2.5% is held by the ten largest clones.

This sample is drawn from a study of cytomegalovirus exposure and HLA in healthy donors (dated by TCRdb to about 2017). Context from the whole study: According to an earlier analysis of several hundred of the donors, about 179 million T cells yielded roughly 110 million unique TCR beta sequences and 250 to 350 Gb of sequence data. Roughly 320 gigabases of sequencing data and tens of millions of unique TCR sequences made up an early release that covered 640 HLA-typed donors. The genetic ancestry cluster associated with self-reported Caucasian donors included 81% of the roughly 400 genotyped donors. The study aimed to test whether cataloging public T cell receptors could reveal signatures of past pathogen exposure. The study used immunosequencing to profile the T cell repertoires of about 670 subjects and linked those repertoires to cytomegalovirus serostatus. In addition to the first cohort of 650 to 800 subjects, a separate validation cohort of approximately 130 different subjects was used. The study combined high-throughput TCR immunosequencing, statistical association of individual TCRs with disease status, and machine learning to predict cytomegalovirus infection status. In a later analysis, previously published TCR beta repertoires from several hundred donors were re-analyzed and high-resolution HLA genotyping was added so that TCR occurrence patterns could be studied. In the later analysis, no new phenotypic data were used to find candidate immune exposures; instead, reliance was placed on TCR beta sequences and their occurrence across donors. An earlier analysis of approximately 500 of the donors applied high-throughput TCR beta sequencing to assess whether each TCR beta V gene segment acted as functional or pseudogenic. Donor age, sex, ethnicity and CMV serostatus were compiled alongside the repertoire data. A later genetic analysis used genome-wide SNP genotypes for 398 of the 666 donors, treating that subset as a discovery cohort. Every repertoire in the discovery cohort had been generated on one and the same sequencing platform. Class I and class II HLA loci were covered by the typing at four-digit resolution. The number of donors typed differed by locus, with about 620-630 for A, B, C, DRB1 and DQB1, 522 for DQA1, about 610 for DPA1, and under 490 for DPB1. Because of strong linkage in the cohort, roughly five DR-DQ haplotypes were treated as single units for association and clustering. Across 398 genotyped donors of the cohort, an average of 235,054 unique TCR beta nucleotide sequences per donor were sequenced, and roughly 18% of those sequences were non-productive. Beyond this particular receptor, the publication reports: In a later analysis, several top co-occurrence clusters were reported to appear linked to parvovirus B19, influenza, CMV and Epstein-Barr virus. A cluster of highly shared sequence variants was judged likely to be a technical artifact of the sequencing pipeline. In vitro tests confirmed that a few of the cytomegalovirus-associated TCR beta chains recognize cytomegalovirus antigens. Sequencing depth was assumed to be roughly uniform across donors in the presence/absence analyses, though that assumption may not hold. The 87-base-pair reads could not distinguish some IMGT-functional V segments, including TRBV6-2 and TRBV6-3, so those segments were excluded. According to a later analysis, most CMV-associated TCR beta chains appeared to be HLA-restricted, and the HLA associations seemed to be driven largely by CMV exposure. Correlated functional status among segregating V segments might be attributable to linkage disequilibrium, but an unknown experimental factor could not be ruled out. Most TCR sequences were seen in very few donors, while some public TCRs were found in many individuals. In a later analysis, TCR association rates were found to vary across HLA loci, with the most associated TCRs seen for DRB1 alleles and the fewest for HLA-C alleles. Broadly in line with IMGT annotations, most TCR beta V segments showed up in productive rearrangements about 90% or about 30% of the time in an earlier analysis of some 590 of the donors. A later analysis found that HLA-associated TCR beta chains were more clonally expanded and had lower generation probabilities than equally common non-associated chains. Immune exposure information for the cohort was limited to CMV serostatus. In this cohort, only TCR beta chains were sequenced, and detectable features were limited by the absence of alpha or paired-chain data. Strong co-occurrence of HLA alleles, especially DR and DQ, made assigning TCR associations to individual alleles difficult. Some 15 rarely observed V segments, including chromosome 9 orphons, were excluded from the earlier analysis of several hundred of the donors because counts were too low. In both the original and validation cohorts, the classifier was reported to diagnose cytomegalovirus status with high specificity and sensitivity. A further reported finding was that TCR beta sequences accurately predicted the HLA-A and HLA-B alleles for most subjects in the first cohort. In a later genetic analysis, a missense DCLRE1C variant was associated with V-gene and J-gene trimming of TCR beta chains, and the association was replicated in an independent cohort. HLA typing was unavailable for some donors at each locus, so association tests used only the typed subset. A later analysis associated 16,951 TCR beta sequences with specific HLA alleles at a false discovery rate of 0.05. The study gave a list of about 150 TCR beta chains associated with cytomegalovirus. The authors suggested that the approach could potentially be extended to other disease states and immunological phenotypes. Compared with the approximately 670-donor mean, donors in an Asian-associated ancestry cluster had fewer N-insertions in productive TCRs, according to a later genetic analysis.

In total, about 650 healthy bone marrow donors made up the cohort. At the time of sampling, every cohort member was nominally healthy, though immune exposures that went unrecorded were likely present. The donor was CMV seronegative and was included in the group of a few hundred seronegative cohort members. Every donor gave a peripheral blood sample, and the peripheral blood mononuclear cells from that sample were used for TCR beta sequencing. The Qiagen DNeasy Blood Extraction Kit was used to extract genomic DNA from the blood cell samples. The TCR comes from a middle-aged woman in good health and CMV-seronegative. The chain is encoded by TRBV10-3 joined to TRBJ2-5; perhaps TRBD2 is the D gene, with 5 bases matching. Sequencing was done on a sample of PBMCs. The CDR3 reads CAISSGLDVQYF. The DNA sequence is given as TGTGCCATCAGTAGCGGTTTAGATGTTCAGTACTTC.